The clone carrying this T cell receptor beta chain has a count of ten or more. This specimen comes from a study of T cells in Graves' hyperthyroidism and ophthalmopathy. The investigators amplified TCR beta CDR3 regions from RNA transcripts. Primed by the HTBI set, a first-round RT-PCR was run on the TCR CDR3. TCRdb reanalysed the multiplex PCR reads using MiXCR and keeps one entry per CDR3 protein. The table shows roughly 700,000 distinct CDR3 sequences, with 14% occurring only once. Germline loops: CDR1 SEHNR, CDR2 FQNEAQ (reference sequence). There are 15 residues in the CDR3. V shed 5 bases, J shed 4 bases, and the junction held 4 bases outside the gene matches.

V is TRBV7-9 and J is TRBJ2-1; 11 bases line up with TRBD1. Sequencing was carried out using blood. The sequence came from a woman younger than 30 with Graves' hyperthyroidism. The CDR3 nucleotides read TGTGCCAGCAGCCAAGGGACAGGGGGATACAATGAGCAGTTCTTC. It encodes CASSQGTGGYNEQFF.